This TCR beta chain is drawn from a study of blood T cells in healthy people across ages. Whole-study context: About one barcoded beta molecule was captured per two T cells (by template switching).

Investigators took around 10 milliliters of peripheral blood from every donor. About this clonotype itself: Its antigen is undetermined.

The second PCR ran roughly 6 to 11 cycles with a sample-barcoded 5' primer and J-beta primers. Each cDNA molecule carried a tag from a template-switch adaptor that contained 12 random nucleotides. TCRdb used MiXCR to reprocess the 5' RACE reads, holding one entry per CDR3 protein. In the table there are roughly 1,800,000 distinct CDR3 sequences, approximately 50% of which are singletons. Germline V gene data show CDR1 as MNHNY and CDR2 as SVGAGI (reference sequence). The junction had 12 bases not matched to a gene; V was cut back by 11 bases and J by 2 bases. This CDR3 is 15 amino acids long. Findings and caveats of the study: Observed TCR beta diversity showed a strong correlation with the percentage of naive T cells as measured by flow cytometry.

This clonotype was sampled from a middle-aged woman in good health. The source material was blood. The chain uses TRBV6-6 and TRBJ1-5, with TRBD1 matching over 7 bases. This CDR3 reads CAGISTGQRNQPQHF. CDR3 in DNA: TGTGCCGGCATCTCGACAGGGCAGCGCAATCAGCCCCAGCATTTT.